These T cell receptor beta chains were read from a single sample in a study of spatial heterogeneity in lung cancer. Each CDR3 protein gets one entry after TCRdb re-called the 5' RACE reads with MiXCR. Of tens of thousands of distinct CDR3 sequences in the sample, under 9% are singletons; the top ten hold less than 9%. The sample in question was PBMCs, obtained at surgery. All receptors come from a male donor with early-stage non-small cell lung cancer. Each CDR3 is given with its conserved first and last residue. The order of the fields is V gene, clone size, J gene, CDR3 protein. Clone size, where shown, is once, few, many, or a class for clones that have expanded.

TRBV4-3	few	TRBJ1-1	CASSRGTDTEAFF
TRBV24-1	few	TRBJ2-5	CATSDPIRETQYF
TRBV5-1	NA	TRBJ2-7	CASSLEGFAGASSYEQYF
TRBV28	NA	TRBJ2-5	CASRTGEIQYF
TRBV5-6	many	TRBJ2-3	CASSFLAGDTDTQYF
TRBV20-1	many	TRBJ1-2	CSARDRGYGYTF
TRBV2	many	TRBJ1-2	CASSAGLTNYGYTF
TRBV4-3	many	TRBJ1-1	CASSRRDGVVSNTEAFF
TRBV7-9	NA	TRBJ2-3	CASSLNSYTDTQYF
TRBV20-1	NA	TRBJ2-2	CSASRAALAFPGELFF
TRBV25-1	few	TRBJ1-4	CASSVHRLNEKLFF
TRBV6-6	many	TRBJ2-1	CASRRQEGGLNEQFF
TRBV4-1	many	TRBJ1-1	CASSQDPHGTEAFF
TRBV20-1	NA	TRBJ1-6	CSAQVATLHF
TRBV4-2	NA	TRBJ2-7	CVSSQGPGQGVDEQYF
TRBV28	NA	TRBJ1-5	CASSPHGGSNQPQHF
TRBV3-1	NA	TRBJ1-2	CASSQEGHRGGYTF
TRBV9	NA	TRBJ2-5	CASSPRDWNTPETQYF
TRBV7-9	NA	TRBJ2-7	CASSFGGLDAYEQYF
TRBV5-1	few	TRBJ2-7	CASRTGQAHEQYF
TRBV29-1	many	TRBJ2-7	CSVIQGSPYEQYF
TRBV6-1	many	TRBJ1-1	CASSEWTGRIDTEAFF
TRBV5-1	many	TRBJ1-2	CASSLEPNYGYTF
TRBV2	many	TRBJ2-1	CASKQGNNNEQFF
TRBV7-2	few	TRBJ2-4	CASSLDGGSNIQYF
TRBV10-3	NA	TRBJ2-2	CAISGGESGELFF
TRBV7-9	NA	TRBJ1-1	CASRREVGTEAFF
TRBV29-1	NA	TRBJ2-1	CSVAASGWGHEQFF
TRBV11-2	NA	TRBJ1-3	CASSLGVNTGNTIYF
TRBV10-3	few	TRBJ2-1	CAIRTSGRVNEQFF
TRBV27	NA	TRBJ2-2	CASPFGLTNTGELFF
TRBV20-1	many	TRBJ1-2	CSARSSGTGGHTF
TRBV21-1	NA	TRBJ1-5	CVSSKNGRPNQPQHF
TRBV5-1	few	TRBJ2-5	CASSRASAETQYF
TRBV29-1	many	TRBJ2-7	CSALTGGKYEQYF
TRBV12-3/TRBV12-4	NA	TRBJ2-1	CASSAPPDLNNEQFF
TRBV5-1	NA	TRBJ1-1	CASSLPHMNTEAFF
TRBV28	many	TRBJ2-7	CASRSYRQTSYEQYF
TRBV5-1	many	TRBJ2-7	CASSLASHSYEQYF
TRBV9	few	TRBJ2-7	CASSPGQKIDF
TRBV6-6	few	TRBJ2-6	CASTTGTGSSGANVLTF
TRBV24-1	many	TRBJ2-5	CATSDTRRTQETQYF
TRBV29-1	NA	TRBJ1-1	CSVEVGMNTEAFF
TRBV6-2/TRBV6-3	many	TRBJ2-7	CASSYRGRTYEQYF
TRBV21-1	NA	TRBJ2-7	CASSTAGADEQYF
TRBV20-1	many	TRBJ1-2	CSARAGTSYGYTF
TRBV29-1	many	TRBJ1-3	CSALEVTGGNTIYF
TRBV12-3/TRBV12-4	NA	TRBJ2-1	CASSLQGALPNEQFF
TRBV10-3	NA	TRBJ2-3	CAIRGGDTSTDTQYF
TRBV7-3	few	TRBJ2-2	CASSLNPGRTGELFF
TRBV10-3	few	TRBJ2-1	CAISASEGSGSYNEQFF
TRBV5-1	many	TRBJ2-7	CASSPKGTSRDEQYF
TRBV6-1	NA	TRBJ1-2	CASSVLGQGYGYTF
TRBV9	NA	TRBJ2-3	CASSVGKWGFTDTQYF
TRBV7-2	many	TRBJ2-1	CASSLMGLAGEQFF
TRBV6-4	many	TRBJ1-1	CASSADRGTEAFF
TRBV29-1	many	TRBJ2-7	CSVEGTGSSGEQYF